Presented here are 15 T cell receptor beta chains from one specimen sequenced in a study of monozygotic twins with inflammatory bowel disease (dated 2019 in TCRdb). Receptors were amplified or captured by 5' RACE. The sequencer was an Illumina HiSeq 2500. TCRdb reanalyzed the reads, keeping one entry per CDR3 protein sequence and omitting DNA. This sample's table contains a few hundred thousand distinct CDR3 sequences. Roughly 5.8% of the sample rests with the top ten. Sequencing used blood. These receptors originate from a human donor with ulcerative colitis or Crohn's disease, or a healthy co-twin of an affected twin (not recorded which).

The chain employs TRBV20-1 and TRBJ1-4; TCRdb proposes TRBD1, but this gene call is untestable without DNA. This CDR3 comprises 15 residues. Germline-derived CDR1 and CDR2 are DFQATT and SNEGSKA (reference sequence). CDR3 protein: CSARQGAATNEKLFF.

V is TRBV7-8 and J is TRBJ1-2; TCRdb's D gene call, TRBD1, goes unchecked for lack of DNA. CDR1 is SGHVS and CDR2 is FQNEAQ in the germline V gene. This CDR3 is built from 14 residues. The CDR3: CASSLGQKNYGYTF.

The V gene is TRBV5-1, the J gene TRBJ1-5. Germline V gives CDR1 SGHRS, CDR2 YFSETQ. The CDR3 is 15 amino acids. The CDR3 region is CASSLSHGLNQPQHF.

This sequence joins TRBV4-2 and TRBJ2-5; checking the TCRdb D call of TRBD1 is not possible without DNA. The CDR3 extends over 13 amino acids. Germline lookup yields CDR1 LGHNA and CDR2 YNFKEQ. CDR3 sequence reads: CASSQNRQETQYF.

This chain connects TRBV20-1 to TRBJ2-2; checking the TCRdb D call of TRBD2 is not possible without DNA. CDR3 length equals 15 residues. Germline CDR1 and CDR2: DFQATT and SNEGSKA (reference sequence). This chain's CDR3 is CSAPSSGGRSGELFF.

The rearrangement uses TRBV9 and TRBJ2-2; the D gene TCRdb calls, TRBD1, cannot be checked with no DNA. Germline lookup yields CDR1 SGDLS and CDR2 YYNGEE. The CDR3 spans 15 residues. The CDR3 here is CASSNTGKRTGDLFF.

The rearrangement uses TRBV5-1 and TRBJ1-1; with no DNA, the TCRdb D assignment of TRBD1 cannot be verified. This CDR3 has 15 amino acids. Germline values: CDR1 SGHRS, CDR2 YFSETQ. The CDR3 region is CASSLGGTANTEAFF.

The chain's CDR3 is CASSWNGDQPQHF. This sequence joins TRBV7-9 and TRBJ1-5. The CDR3 sequence is 13 residues long. Germline values: CDR1 SEHNR, CDR2 FQNEAQ (reference sequence).

The V gene is TRBV5-1, the J gene TRBJ1-4; lacking DNA, the TRBD1 call made by TCRdb goes unchecked. CDR3 size: 16 residues. Germline V lookup: CDR1 SGHRS, CDR2 YFSETQ. CDR3 protein: CASRPIGGQSNEKLFF.

This sequence joins TRBV20-1 and TRBJ2-3; the TRBD2 assignment by TCRdb is unverifiable without DNA. Germline V CDR1 and CDR2: DFQATT, SNEGSKA (reference sequence). CDR3 size: 14 residues. CDR3: CSASPQRVTDTQYF.

The V call is TRBV19, the J call TRBJ2-7; TCRdb gives TRBD1 as the D gene, but with no DNA this cannot be confirmed. The CDR3 covers 14 residues. Germline CDR1 and CDR2: LNHDA and SQIVND (reference sequence). The CDR3 is CASSQQGFSYEQYF.

The rearrangement joins TRBV7-9 to TRBJ2-7; the TCRdb D gene call, TRBD2, has no DNA to confirm it. This CDR3 spans 13 amino acids. From germline, CDR1 is SEHNR and CDR2 FQNEAQ (reference sequence). The CDR3 loop reads CASSLLGLREQYF.

The gene calls are TRBV30 and TRBJ1-5. Germline-derived CDR1 and CDR2 are GTSNPN and SVGIG (reference sequence). CDR3 length equals 15 residues. CDR3 loop: CAWSSRAARNQPQHF.

The V and J genes are TRBV20-1 and TRBJ2-5. The CDR3 loop spans 14 amino acids. Germline assignment: CDR1 DFQATT and CDR2 SNEGSKA (reference sequence). The CDR3 spells CSASFRLHQETQYF.

The chain recombines TRBV28 with TRBJ1-4. Germline-derived CDR1 and CDR2 are MDHEN and SYDVKM. This CDR3 region has 11 residues. The CDR3 loop is CASSLGEKLFF.